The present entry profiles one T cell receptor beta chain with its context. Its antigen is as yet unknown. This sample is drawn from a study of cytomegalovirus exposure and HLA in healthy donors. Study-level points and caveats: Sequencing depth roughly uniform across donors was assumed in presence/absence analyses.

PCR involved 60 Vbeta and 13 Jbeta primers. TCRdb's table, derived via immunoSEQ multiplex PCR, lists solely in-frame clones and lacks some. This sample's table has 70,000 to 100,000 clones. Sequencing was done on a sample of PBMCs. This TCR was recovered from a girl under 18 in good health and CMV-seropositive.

The CDR3 region is CASSESTGLYEQYV. CDR3 in DNA: TGTGCCAGCAGTGAATCGACAGGGCTCTACGAGCAGTACGTC. This chain joins TRBV6-1 and TRBJ2-7; 7 positions agree with TRBD1. J gave up 3 bases and V 2 bases, and 4 bases lay outside the gene matches. This CDR3 is 14 amino acids long. The V gene's germline CDR1 is MNHNS and CDR2 SASEGT.